This is a list of T cell receptor beta chains from one sample in a study of OX40 agonist ivuxolimab in advanced cancers. Only in-frame clones appear in the TCRdb table, and some are missing; sequencing was by immunoSEQ multiplex PCR. The table lists under 80,000 clones, about 85% of them singletons, with approximately 4.3% in the top ten. The sample consisted of CD4+ or CD8+ T cells sorted from blood, taken in a trial of the OX40 agonist ivuxolimab. These receptors came from an adult with an advanced solid tumor such as melanoma, head and neck, liver or kidney cancer. The CDR3 runs from the conserved cysteine through the conserved F or W. Fields, in order: J gene, D gene, clone size, V gene, CDR3 protein, CDR3 DNA. D genes are given only for firm matches. The size entry is marked missing in some rows and otherwise reads once, few, many or a size class.

>TRBJ1-1|-|-|TRBV7-9
CASSPRTDYTEAFF
TGTGCCAGCAGCCCCCGGACGGACTACACTGAAGCTTTCTTT
>TRBJ1-5|-|once|TRBV18
CASSIIDSNQPQHF
TGTGCCAGCTCGATCATAGATAGCAATCAGCCCCAGCATTTT
>TRBJ2-7|TRBD2|once|TRBV28
CASSLFRLAGGPYEQYF
TGTGCCAGCAGTTTATTCCGTCTAGCGGGAGGACCCTACGAGCAGTACTTC
>TRBJ1-1|-|-|TRBV7-6
CASSLIGGSEAFF
TGTGCCAGCAGCTTAATCGGAGGCAGTGAAGCTTTCTTT
>TRBJ2-3|TRBD2|-|TRBV2
CASSVGGVFYTDTQYF
TGTGCCAGCAGTGTGGGAGGGGTCTTTTATACAGATACGCAGTATTTT
>TRBJ2-7|-|-|TRBV5-6
CASTSGHYEQYF
TGTGCCAGCACCTCAGGCCACTACGAGCAGTACTTC
>TRBJ2-7|-|-|TRBV7-9
CASSSPGRSYEQYF
TGTGCCAGCAGCTCCCCAGGGAGGAGCTACGAGCAGTACTTC
>TRBJ1-2|-|-|TRBV2
CASSEGLNYGYTF
TGTGCCAGCAGTGAAGGGTTGAACTATGGCTACACCTTC
>TRBJ2-5|TRBD1|-|TRBV7-9
CASSLAIDRGETQYF
TGTGCCAGCAGCTTAGCGATAGACAGGGGAGAGACCCAGTACTTC
>TRBJ1-2|-|-|TRBV19
CASRPRQVYGYTF
TGTGCCAGTAGACCCCGACAGGTCTATGGCTACACCTTC
>TRBJ2-5|-|-|TRBV28
CASSTWLPQYF
TGTGCCAGCAGTACCTGGTTACCCCAGTACTTC
>TRBJ2-7|TRBD2|once|TRBV7-8
CASSPLALSSYEQYF
TGTGCCAGCAGCCCACTAGCGTTAAGCTCCTACGAGCAGTACTTC
>TRBJ1-1|-|-|TRBV6-1
CASSELQGVGEAFF
TGTGCCAGCAGTGAACTCCAGGGAGTCGGTGAAGCTTTCTTT
>TRBJ2-2|-|-|TRBV6-6
CASSYMGDTGELFF
TGTGCCAGCAGTTACATGGGAGACACCGGGGAGCTGTTTTTT